Below, one T cell receptor (beta chain) is given with its context. Its antigen is unidentified. The entry originates in a study of blood T cells in healthy people across ages. Findings of the study overall: The long-lived group displayed more naive CD4+ cells, plus higher diversity, than the aged donors did.

A second PCR, run for about 7 to 11 cycles, used a sample-barcoded 5' primer plus a J-beta primer mix. MiXCR was run by TCRdb on the 5' RACE reads, yielding one entry per CDR3 protein. The sample consists of about 320,000 distinct CDR3 sequences, around 30% of them appearing once. The CDR3 runs 15 residues. Germline V gene data show CDR1 as SNHLY and CDR2 as FYNNEI. V lost 9 bases and J lost 0, with 17 bases in between. This sequence joins TRBV2 and TRBJ2-5, with D perhaps TRBD2 (6 bases). Specimen: blood. The receptor was derived from a woman in her 70s in good health. The CDR3 DNA reads TGTGCCAGAGGGAAGATACGGGACTACCAAGAGACCCAGTACTTC. This encodes CARGKIRDYQETQYF.